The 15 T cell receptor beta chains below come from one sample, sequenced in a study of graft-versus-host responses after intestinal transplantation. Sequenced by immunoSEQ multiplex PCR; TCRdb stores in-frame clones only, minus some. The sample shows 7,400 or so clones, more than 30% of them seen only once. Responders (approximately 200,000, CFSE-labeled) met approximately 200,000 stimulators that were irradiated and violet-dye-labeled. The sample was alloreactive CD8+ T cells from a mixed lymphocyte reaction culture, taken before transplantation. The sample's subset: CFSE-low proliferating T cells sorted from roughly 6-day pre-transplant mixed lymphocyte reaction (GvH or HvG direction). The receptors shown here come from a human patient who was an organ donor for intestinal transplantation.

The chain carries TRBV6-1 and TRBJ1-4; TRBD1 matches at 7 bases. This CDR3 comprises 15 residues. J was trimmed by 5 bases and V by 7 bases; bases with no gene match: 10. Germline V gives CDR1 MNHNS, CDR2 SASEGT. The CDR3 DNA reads TGTGCCAGCACCGAAACGGGACAGTTAAATGAAAAACTGTTTTTT. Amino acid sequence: CASTETGQLNEKLFF.

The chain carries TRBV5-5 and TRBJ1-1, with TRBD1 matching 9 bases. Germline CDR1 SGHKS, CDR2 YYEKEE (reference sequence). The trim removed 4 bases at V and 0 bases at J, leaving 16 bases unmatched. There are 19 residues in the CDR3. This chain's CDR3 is CASSLPRDRDYTLNTEAFF. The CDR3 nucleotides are TGTGCCAGCAGCCTCCCTAGGGACAGGGACTATACTTTGAACACTGAAGCTTTCTTT.

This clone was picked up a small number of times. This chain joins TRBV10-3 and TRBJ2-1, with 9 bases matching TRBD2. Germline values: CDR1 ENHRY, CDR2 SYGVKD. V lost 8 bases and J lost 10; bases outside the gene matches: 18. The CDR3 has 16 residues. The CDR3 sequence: CAIGPKLAGEPWEQFF. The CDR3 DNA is TGTGCCATCGGCCCTAAATTAGCGGGGGAACCTTGGGAGCAGTTCTTC.

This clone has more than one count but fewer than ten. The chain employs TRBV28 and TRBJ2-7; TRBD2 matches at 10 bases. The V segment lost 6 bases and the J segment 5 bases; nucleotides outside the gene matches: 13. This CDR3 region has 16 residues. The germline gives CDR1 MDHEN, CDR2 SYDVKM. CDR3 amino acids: CASSPPWLAGANEQYF. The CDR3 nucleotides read TGTGCCAGCAGCCCGCCCTGGCTAGCGGGAGCTAACGAGCAGTACTTC.

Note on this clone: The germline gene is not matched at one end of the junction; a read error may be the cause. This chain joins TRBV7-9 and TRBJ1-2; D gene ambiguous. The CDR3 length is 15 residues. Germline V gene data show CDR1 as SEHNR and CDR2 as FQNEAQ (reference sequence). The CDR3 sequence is CASSLTRATNHGYTF. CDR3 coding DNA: TGTGCCAGCAGCTTAACGAGGGCTACTAACCATGGCTACACCTTC.

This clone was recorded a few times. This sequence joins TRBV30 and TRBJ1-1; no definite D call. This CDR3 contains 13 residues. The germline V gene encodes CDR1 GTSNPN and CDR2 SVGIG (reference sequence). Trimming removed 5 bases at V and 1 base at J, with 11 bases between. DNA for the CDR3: TGTGCCTGGGTTGACACCTCGAACACTGAAGCTTTCTTT. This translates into CAWVDTSNTEAFF.

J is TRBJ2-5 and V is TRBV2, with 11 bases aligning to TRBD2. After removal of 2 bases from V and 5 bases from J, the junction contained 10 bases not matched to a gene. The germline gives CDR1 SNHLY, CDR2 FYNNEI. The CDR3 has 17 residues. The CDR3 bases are TGTGCCAGCAGTGAACCAGAATCTAGCGGGAGGCGGGAGACCCAGTACTTC. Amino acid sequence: CASSEPESSGRRETQYF.

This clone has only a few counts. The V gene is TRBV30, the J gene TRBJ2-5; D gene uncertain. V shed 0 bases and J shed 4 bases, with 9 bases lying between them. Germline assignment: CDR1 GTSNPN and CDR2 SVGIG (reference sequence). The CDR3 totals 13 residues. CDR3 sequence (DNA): TGTGCCTGGAGTGTAATACAAATAGAGACCCAGTACTTC. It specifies CAWSVIQIETQYF.

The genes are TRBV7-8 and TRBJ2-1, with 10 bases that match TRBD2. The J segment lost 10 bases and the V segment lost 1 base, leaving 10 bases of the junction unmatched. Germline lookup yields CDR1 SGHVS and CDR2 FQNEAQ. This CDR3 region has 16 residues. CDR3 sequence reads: CASSLDPASGSREQFF. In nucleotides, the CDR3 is TGTGCCAGCAGCTTAGACCCAGCTAGCGGGAGTCGCGAGCAGTTCTTC.

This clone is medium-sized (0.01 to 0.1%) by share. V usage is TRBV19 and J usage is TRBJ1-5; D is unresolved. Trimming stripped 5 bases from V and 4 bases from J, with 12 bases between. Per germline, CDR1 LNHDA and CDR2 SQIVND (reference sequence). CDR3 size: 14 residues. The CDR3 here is CASSPRHANQPQHF. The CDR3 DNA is TGTGCCAGTAGTCCAAGACATGCTAATCAGCCCCAGCATTTT.

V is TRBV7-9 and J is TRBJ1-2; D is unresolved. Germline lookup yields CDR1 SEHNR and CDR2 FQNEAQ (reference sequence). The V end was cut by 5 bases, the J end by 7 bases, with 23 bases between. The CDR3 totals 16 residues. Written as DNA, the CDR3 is TGTGCCAGCAGCGACGACACGATCGAGCTGTCGGTTGGCTACACCTTC. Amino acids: CASSDDTIELSVGYTF. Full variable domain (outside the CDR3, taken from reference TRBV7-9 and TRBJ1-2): DTGVSQNPRHKITKRGQNVTFRCDPISEHNRLYWYRQTLGQGPEFLTYFQNEAQLEKSRLLSDRFSAERPKGSFSTLEIQRTEQGDSAMYLCASSDDTIELSVGYTFGSGTRLTVV.

Written as DNA, the CDR3 is TGTGCCAGCAGCGAAAGGACTGCTGAGCAGGAGACCCAGTACTTC. Amino acid sequence: CASSERTAEQETQYF. V and J are TRBV13 and TRBJ2-5; D may be TRBD2 (5 bases). The length of the CDR3 is 15 residues. V was shortened by 5 bases and J by 5 bases, with 18 bases between the two germline ends. The V gene's germline CDR1 is PRHDT and CDR2 FYEKMQ (reference sequence).

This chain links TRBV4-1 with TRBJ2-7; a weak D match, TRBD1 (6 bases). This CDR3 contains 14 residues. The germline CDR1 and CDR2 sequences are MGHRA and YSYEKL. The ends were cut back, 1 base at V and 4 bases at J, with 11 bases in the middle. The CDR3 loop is CASSQVGDKYEQYF. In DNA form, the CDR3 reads TGCGCCAGCAGCCAAGTTGGGGACAAATACGAGCAGTACTTC.

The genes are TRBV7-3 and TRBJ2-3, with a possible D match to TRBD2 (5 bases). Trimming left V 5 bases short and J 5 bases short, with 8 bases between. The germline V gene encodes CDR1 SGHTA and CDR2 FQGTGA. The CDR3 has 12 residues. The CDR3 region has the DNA TGTGCCAGCAGCCCGGAGGAAGATACGCAGTATTTT. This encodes CASSPEEDTQYF.

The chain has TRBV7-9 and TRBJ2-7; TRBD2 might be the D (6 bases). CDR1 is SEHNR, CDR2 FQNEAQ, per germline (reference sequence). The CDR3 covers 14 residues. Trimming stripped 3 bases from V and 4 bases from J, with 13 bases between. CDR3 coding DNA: TGTGCCAGCAGCTTGTGGGAGGTCGGATACGAGCAGTACTTC. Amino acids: CASSLWEVGYEQYF.